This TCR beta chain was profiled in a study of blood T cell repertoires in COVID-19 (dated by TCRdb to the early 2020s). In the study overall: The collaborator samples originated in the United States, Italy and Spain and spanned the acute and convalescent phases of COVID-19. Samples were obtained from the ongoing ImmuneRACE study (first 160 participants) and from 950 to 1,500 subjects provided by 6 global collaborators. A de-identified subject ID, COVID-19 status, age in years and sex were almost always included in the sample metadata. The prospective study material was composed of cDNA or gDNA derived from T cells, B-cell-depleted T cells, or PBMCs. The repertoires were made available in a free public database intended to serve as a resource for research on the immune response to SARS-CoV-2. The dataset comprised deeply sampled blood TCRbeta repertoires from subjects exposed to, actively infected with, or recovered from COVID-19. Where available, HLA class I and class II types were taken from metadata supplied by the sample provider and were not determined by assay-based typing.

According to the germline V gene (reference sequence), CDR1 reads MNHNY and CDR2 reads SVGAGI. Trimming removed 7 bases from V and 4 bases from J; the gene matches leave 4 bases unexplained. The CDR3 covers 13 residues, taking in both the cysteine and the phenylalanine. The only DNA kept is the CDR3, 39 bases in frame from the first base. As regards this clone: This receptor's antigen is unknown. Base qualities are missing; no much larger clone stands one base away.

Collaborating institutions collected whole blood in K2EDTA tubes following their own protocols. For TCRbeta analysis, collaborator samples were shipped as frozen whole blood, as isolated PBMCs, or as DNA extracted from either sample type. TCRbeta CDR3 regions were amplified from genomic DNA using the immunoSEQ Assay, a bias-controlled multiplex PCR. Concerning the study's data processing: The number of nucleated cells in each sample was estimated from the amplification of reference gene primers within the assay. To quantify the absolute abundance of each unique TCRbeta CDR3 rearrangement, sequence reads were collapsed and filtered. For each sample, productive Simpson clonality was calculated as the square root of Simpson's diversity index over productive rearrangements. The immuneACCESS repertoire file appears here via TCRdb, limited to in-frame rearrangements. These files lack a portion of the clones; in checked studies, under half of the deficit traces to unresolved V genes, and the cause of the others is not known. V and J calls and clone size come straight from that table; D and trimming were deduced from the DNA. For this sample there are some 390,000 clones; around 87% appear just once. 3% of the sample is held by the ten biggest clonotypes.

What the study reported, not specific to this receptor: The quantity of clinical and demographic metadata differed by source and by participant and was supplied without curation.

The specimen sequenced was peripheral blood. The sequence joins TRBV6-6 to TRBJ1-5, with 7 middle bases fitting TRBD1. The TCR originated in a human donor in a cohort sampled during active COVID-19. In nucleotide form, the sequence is TGTGCCAGCATTCCGGACAGGAATCAGCCCCAGCATTTT. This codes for CASIPDRNQPQHF.